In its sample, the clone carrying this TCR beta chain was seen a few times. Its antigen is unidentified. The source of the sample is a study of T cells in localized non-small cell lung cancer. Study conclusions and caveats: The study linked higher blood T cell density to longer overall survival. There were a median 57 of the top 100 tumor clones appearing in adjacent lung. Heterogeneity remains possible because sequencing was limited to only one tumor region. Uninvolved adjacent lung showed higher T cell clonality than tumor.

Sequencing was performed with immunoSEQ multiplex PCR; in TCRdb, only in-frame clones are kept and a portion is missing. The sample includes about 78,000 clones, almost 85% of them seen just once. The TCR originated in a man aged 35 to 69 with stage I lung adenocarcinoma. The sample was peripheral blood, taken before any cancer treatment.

For the CDR3, the DNA is TGTGCCAGCAGCCTCAGGGAATCCACCGGGGAGCTGTTTTTT. It specifies CASSLRESTGELFF. The chain employs TRBV7-9 and TRBJ2-2; D is possibly TRBD1 (5 bases). The V gene's germline CDR1 is SEHNR and CDR2 FQNEAQ (reference sequence). CDR3 size: 14 residues. V dropped 5 bases and J dropped 4 bases, with 11 bases sitting between them.